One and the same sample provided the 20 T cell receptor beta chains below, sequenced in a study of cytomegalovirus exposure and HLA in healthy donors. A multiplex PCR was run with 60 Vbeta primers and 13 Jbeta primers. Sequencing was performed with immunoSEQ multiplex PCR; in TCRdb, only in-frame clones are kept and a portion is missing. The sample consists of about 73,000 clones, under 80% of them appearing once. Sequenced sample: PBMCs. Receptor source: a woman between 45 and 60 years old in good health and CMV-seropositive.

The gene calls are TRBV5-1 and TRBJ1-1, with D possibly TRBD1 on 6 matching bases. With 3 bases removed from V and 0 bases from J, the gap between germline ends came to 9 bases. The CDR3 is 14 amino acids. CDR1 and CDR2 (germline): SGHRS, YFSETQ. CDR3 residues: CASSWGQMNTEAFF. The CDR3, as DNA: TGCGCCAGCAGCTGGGGACAAATGAACACTGAAGCTTTCTTT.

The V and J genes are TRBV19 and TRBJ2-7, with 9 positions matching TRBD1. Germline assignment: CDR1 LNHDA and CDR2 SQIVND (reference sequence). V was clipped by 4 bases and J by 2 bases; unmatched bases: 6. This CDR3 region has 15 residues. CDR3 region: CASSTGQGKPYEQYF. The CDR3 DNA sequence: TGTGCCAGTAGTACAGGACAGGGGAAACCCTACGAGCAGTACTTC.

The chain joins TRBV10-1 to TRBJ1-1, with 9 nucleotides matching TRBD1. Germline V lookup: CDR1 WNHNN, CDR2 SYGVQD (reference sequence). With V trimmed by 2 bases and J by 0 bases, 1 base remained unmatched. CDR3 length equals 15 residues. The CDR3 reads CASSERQGVNTEAFF. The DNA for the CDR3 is TGCGCCAGCAGTGAGAGACAGGGGGTGAACACTGAAGCTTTCTTT.

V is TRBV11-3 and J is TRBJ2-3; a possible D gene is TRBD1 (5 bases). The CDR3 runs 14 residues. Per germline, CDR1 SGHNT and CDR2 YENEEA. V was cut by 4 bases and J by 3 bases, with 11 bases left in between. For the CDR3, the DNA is TGTGCCAGCAGCTACACCCAGGGTACAGATACGCAGTATTTT. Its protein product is CASSYTQGTDTQYF.

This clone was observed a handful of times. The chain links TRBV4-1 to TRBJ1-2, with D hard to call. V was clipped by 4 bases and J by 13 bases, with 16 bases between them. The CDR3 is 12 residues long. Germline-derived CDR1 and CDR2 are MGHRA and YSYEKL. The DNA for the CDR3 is TGCGCCAGCAGCCCTAGCGATCGAGCTCGCACCTTC. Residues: CASSPSDRARTF.

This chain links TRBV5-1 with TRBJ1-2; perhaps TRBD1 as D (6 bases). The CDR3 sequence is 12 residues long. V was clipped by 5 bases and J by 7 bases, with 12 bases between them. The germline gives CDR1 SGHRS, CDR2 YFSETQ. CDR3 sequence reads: CASSPGASGYTF. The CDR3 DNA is TGCGCCAGCAGTCCAGGGGCCTCTGGCTACACCTTC.

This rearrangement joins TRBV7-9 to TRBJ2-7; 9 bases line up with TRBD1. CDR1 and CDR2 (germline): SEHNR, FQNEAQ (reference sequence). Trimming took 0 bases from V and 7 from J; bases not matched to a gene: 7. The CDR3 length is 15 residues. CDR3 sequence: CASSLAGTGTWEQYF. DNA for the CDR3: TGTGCCAGCAGCTTAGCCGGGACAGGGACATGGGAGCAGTACTTC.

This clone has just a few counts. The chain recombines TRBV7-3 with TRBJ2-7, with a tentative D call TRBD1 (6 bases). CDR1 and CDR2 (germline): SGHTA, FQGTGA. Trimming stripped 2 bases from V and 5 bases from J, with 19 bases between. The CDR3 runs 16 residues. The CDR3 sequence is CASSLERTAPPHEQYF. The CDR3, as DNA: TGTGCCAGCAGCTTAGAACGGACAGCGCCCCCCCACGAGCAGTACTTC.

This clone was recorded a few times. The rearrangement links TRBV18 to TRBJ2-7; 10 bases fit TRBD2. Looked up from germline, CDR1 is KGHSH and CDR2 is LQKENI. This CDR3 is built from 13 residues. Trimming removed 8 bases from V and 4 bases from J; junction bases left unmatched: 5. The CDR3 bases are TGTGCCAGCATGGCTAGCGGGAGATACGAGCAGTACTTC. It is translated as CASMASGRYEQYF.

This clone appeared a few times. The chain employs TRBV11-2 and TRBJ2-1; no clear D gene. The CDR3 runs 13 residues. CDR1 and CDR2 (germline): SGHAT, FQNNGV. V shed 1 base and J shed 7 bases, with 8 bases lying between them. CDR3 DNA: TGTGCCAGCAGCTTAGGGAGCCTTAATGAGCAGTTCTTC. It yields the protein CASSLGSLNEQFF.

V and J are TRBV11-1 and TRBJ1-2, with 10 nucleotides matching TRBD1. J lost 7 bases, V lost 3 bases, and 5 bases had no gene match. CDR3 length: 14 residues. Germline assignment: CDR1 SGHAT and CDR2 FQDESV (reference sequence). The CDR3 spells CASSFVDRGFGYTF. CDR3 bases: TGTGCCAGCAGCTTTGTGGACAGGGGGTTTGGCTACACCTTC.

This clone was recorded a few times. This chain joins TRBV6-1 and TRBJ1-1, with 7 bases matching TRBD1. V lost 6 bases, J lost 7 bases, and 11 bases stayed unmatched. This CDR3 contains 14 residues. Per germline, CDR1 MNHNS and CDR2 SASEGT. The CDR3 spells CASRGFRTGREAFF. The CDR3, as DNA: TGTGCCAGCAGGGGGTTTCGGACAGGCCGTGAAGCTTTCTTT.

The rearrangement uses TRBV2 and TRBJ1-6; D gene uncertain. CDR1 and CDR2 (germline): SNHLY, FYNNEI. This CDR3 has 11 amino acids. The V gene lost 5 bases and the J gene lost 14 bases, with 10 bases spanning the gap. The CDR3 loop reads CASSQLGTLHF. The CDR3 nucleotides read TGTGCCAGCAGTCAACTAGGGACCCTCCACTTT.

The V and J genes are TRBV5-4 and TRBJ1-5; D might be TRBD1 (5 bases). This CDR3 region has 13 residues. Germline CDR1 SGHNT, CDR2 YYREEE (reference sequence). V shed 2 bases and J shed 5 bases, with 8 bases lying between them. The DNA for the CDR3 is TGTGCCAGCAGCTTAGGGGCCCATCAGCCCCAGCATTTT. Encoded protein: CASSLGAHQPQHF.

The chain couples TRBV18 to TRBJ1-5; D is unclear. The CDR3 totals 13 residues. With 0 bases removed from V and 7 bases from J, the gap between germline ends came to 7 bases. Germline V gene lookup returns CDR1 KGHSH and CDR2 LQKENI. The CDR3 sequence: CASSPPGEQPQHF. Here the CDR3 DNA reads TGTGCCAGCTCACCACCCGGAGAACAGCCCCAGCATTTT.

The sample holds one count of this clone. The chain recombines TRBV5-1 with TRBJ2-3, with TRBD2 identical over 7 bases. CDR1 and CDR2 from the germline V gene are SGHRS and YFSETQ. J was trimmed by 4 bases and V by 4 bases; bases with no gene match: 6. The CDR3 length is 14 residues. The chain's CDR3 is CASSRTSVADTQYF. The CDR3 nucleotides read TGCGCCAGCAGCCGGACTAGTGTCGCAGATACGCAGTATTTT. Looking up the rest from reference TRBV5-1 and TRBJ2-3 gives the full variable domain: KAGVTQTPRYLIKTRGQQVTLSCSPISGHRSVSWYQQTPGQGLQFLFEYFSETQRNKGNFPGRFSGRQFSNSRSEMNVSTLELGDSALYLCASSRTSVADTQYFGPGTRLTVL.

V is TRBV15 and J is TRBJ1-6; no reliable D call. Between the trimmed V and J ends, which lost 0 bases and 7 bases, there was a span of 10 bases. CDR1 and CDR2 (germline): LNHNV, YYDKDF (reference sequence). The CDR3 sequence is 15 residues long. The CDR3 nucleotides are TGTGCCACCAGCAGAGATCCCGGAGAGAATTCACCCCTCCACTTT. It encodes CATSRDPGENSPLHF.

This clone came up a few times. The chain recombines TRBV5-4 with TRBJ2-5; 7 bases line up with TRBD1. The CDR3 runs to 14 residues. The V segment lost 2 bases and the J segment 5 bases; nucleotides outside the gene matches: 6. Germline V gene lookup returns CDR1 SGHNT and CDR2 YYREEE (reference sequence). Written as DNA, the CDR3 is TGTGCCAGCAGCTTCCCAGGGGGTACCGAGACCCAGTACTTC. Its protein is CASSFPGGTETQYF.

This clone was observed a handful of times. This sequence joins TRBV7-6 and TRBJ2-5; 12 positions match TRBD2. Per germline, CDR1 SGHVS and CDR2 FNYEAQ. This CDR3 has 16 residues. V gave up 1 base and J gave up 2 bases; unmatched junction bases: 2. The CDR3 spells CASSLETSGGQETQYF. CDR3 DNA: TGTGCCAGCAGCTTAGAGACTAGCGGGGGACAAGAGACCCAGTACTTC.

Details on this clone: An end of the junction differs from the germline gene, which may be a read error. In nucleotides, the CDR3 is TGCAGTGCTAGTCACACCCCAGTGGTCTTC. It specifies CSASHTPVVF. The chain joins TRBV20-1 to TRBJ2-1; D gene unclear. Germline loops: CDR1 DFQATT, CDR2 SNEGSKA (reference sequence). CDR3 length: 10 residues.